Listed here are 19 T cell receptor beta chains from one sample, sequenced in a study of CD8 T cells in ankylosing spondylitis. TCRdb re-called the 5' RACE reads with MiXCR, one entry per CDR3 protein. The data contain about 140,000 distinct CDR3 sequences, roughly 8% of them singletons. The sequencing sample was made of synovial fluid, either unsorted or a sorted T cell fraction (not recorded which). Source of these receptors: a male donor with ankylosing spondylitis.

This clonotype was counted many times. The rearrangement joins TRBV4-1 to TRBJ2-1, with D perhaps TRBD1 (6 bases). The CDR3 consists of 13 residues. The V end lost 0 bases, the J end lost 12 bases, and 12 bases lay between the germline ends. CDR1 is MGHRA and CDR2 is YSYEKL in the germline V gene. CDR3 bases: TGCGCCAGCAGCCAAGATCTCTCCAGGGGGCAGTTCTTC. The encoded protein is CASSQDLSRGQFF.

This clonotype was picked up a small number of times. J is TRBJ2-1 and V is TRBV28; no firm D call. Germline CDR1 and CDR2: MDHEN and SYDVKM. Trimming removed 6 bases from V and 10 bases from J, with 10 bases in between. The CDR3 has 11 residues. The DNA of the CDR3 is TGTGCCAGCAGCCGGATGGGGGAGCAGTTCTTC. It is translated as CASSRMGEQFF.

This clonotype has only a few counts. The V and J genes are TRBV6-6 and TRBJ1-4, with D uncertain. The V end lost 6 bases, the J end lost 8 bases, and 10 bases lay between the germline ends. The CDR3 is 12 amino acids. The germline V gene has CDR1 MNHNY and CDR2 SVGAGI (reference sequence). As DNA, the CDR3 is TGTGCCAGCAGGGGAGGGAGGGAAAAACTGTTTTTT. This translates into CASRGGREKLFF.

Here the CDR3 reads CSASSGQVHNSPLHF. CDR3 bases: TGCAGTGCTAGCTCTGGACAGGTTCATAATTCACCCCTCCACTTT. V is TRBV20-1 and J is TRBJ1-6, with 7 nucleotides matching TRBD1. Germline-derived CDR1 and CDR2 are DFQATT and SNEGSKA (reference sequence). After removal of 3 bases from V and 5 bases from J, the junction contained 7 bases not matched to a gene. This CDR3 spans 15 amino acids.

In its sample, this clonotype was seen many times. V usage is TRBV4-2 and J usage is TRBJ1-1; D is perhaps TRBD1 (5 bases). Germline CDR1 reads LGHNA; CDR2 reads YNFKEQ. V was pared by 3 bases and J by 4 bases, with 15 bases between. The CDR3 is 15 residues long. This chain's CDR3 is CASSHADSFSTEAFF. CDR3 coding DNA: TGTGCCAGCAGCCATGCCGACAGCTTCAGCACTGAAGCTTTCTTT.

In its sample, this clonotype was seen many times. The chain uses TRBV4-3 and TRBJ2-7; D gene ambiguous. This CDR3 spans 14 amino acids. Germline V gives CDR1 LGHNA, CDR2 YSLEER. Trimming shortened V by 0 bases and J by 4 bases, and 10 bases separated the two germline ends. The CDR3 region is CASSQDHGLYEQYF. The CDR3 nucleotides are TGCGCCAGCAGCCAAGACCACGGATTGTACGAGCAGTACTTC.

This rearrangement joins TRBV7-2 to TRBJ2-5, with 8 nucleotides matching TRBD1. Trimming took 2 bases from V and 1 from J; bases not matched to a gene: 6. CDR1 is SGHTA, CDR2 FQGNSA, per germline. The CDR3 sequence is 16 residues long. The DNA for the CDR3 is TGTGCCAGCAGCTTAAAAAGGGGGACAGGCCAAGAGACCCAGTACTTC. Translated: CASSLKRGTGQETQYF.

The chain is built from TRBV20-1 and TRBJ2-7, with 8 bases lining up with TRBD1. Germline CDR1 is DFQATT and CDR2 is SNEGSKA (reference sequence). With 6 bases clipped from V and 7 bases from J, the junction kept 17 bases outside the gene matches. This CDR3 comprises 15 residues. CDR3 sequence: CSAVLRTGFFGEQYF. Here the CDR3 DNA reads TGCAGTGCCGTCCTAAGGACAGGGTTTTTTGGGGAGCAGTACTTC.

The rearrangement uses TRBV7-6 and TRBJ2-2; the match to TRBD2 covers 10 bases. V lost 4 bases to trimming and J lost 8 bases; unmatched junction nucleotides: 10. The CDR3 extends over 16 amino acids. Germline CDR1 and CDR2: SGHVS and FNYEAQ. This CDR3 reads CASSSQAGGEYGELFF. Here the CDR3 DNA reads TGTGCCAGCAGCTCACAAGCGGGAGGGGAATATGGGGAGCTGTTTTTT.

This chain joins TRBV9 and TRBJ2-7, with TRBD2 matching over 11 bases. Germline V gene data show CDR1 as SGDLS and CDR2 as YYNGEE. The CDR3 extends over 14 amino acids. Trimming at V came to 4 bases and at J to 5 bases, leaving 5 bases not matched to a gene. The chain's CDR3 is CASSHSGGANEQYF. The CDR3, as DNA: TGTGCCAGCAGCCATAGCGGGGGGGCCAACGAGCAGTACTTC.

This clonotype has at least ten counts. The V call is TRBV2, the J call TRBJ1-4; no firm D call. CDR3 length equals 12 residues. CDR1 is SNHLY and CDR2 is FYNNEI in the germline V gene. The V and J ends lost 3 bases and 7 bases respectively, with 6 bases between them. CDR3 region: CASSEESEKLFF. In nucleotides, the CDR3 is TGTGCCAGCAGTGAGGAAAGTGAAAAACTGTTTTTT.

This clonotype was seen many times. The J gene is TRBJ1-2, the V gene TRBV7-2; no clear D. The CDR3 extends over 12 amino acids. Trimming took off 5 bases at V and 4 bases at J, with 8 bases between the two ends. Per the germline V gene, CDR1 is SGHTA and CDR2 is FQGNSA. The CDR3 region has the DNA TGTGCCAGCAGCCAGTACACCTATGGCTACACCTTC. Amino acid sequence: CASSQYTYGYTF.

At least ten counts were recorded for this clonotype. This chain connects TRBV7-2 to TRBJ2-2; D uncertain. The germline V and J ends were trimmed by 1 base and 10 bases, with 7 bases remaining between them. Germline-derived CDR1 and CDR2 are SGHTA and FQGNSA. The CDR3 length is 12 residues. CDR3 nucleotide sequence: TGTGCCAGCAGCTTAGTGGCCCCGGAGCTGTTTTTT. Its translation is CASSLVAPELFF.

About this clonotype itself: Possible read error: a much larger clone is one base away. The chain carries TRBV7-2 and TRBJ2-7; D unresolved. Germline V CDR1 and CDR2: SGHTA, FQGNSA. CDR3 size: 13 residues. The CDR3 region has the DNA TGTGCCGGCAGCTTCGAGGTATCCTACGAGCAGTACTTC. It codes for CAGSFEVSYEQYF.

This clonotype was detected only a few times. The gene calls are TRBV27 and TRBJ1-3; maybe TRBD1 (6 bases). This CDR3 is built from 17 residues. The germline V gene has CDR1 MNHEY and CDR2 SMNVEV (reference sequence). V was trimmed by 4 bases and J by 0 bases, leaving 16 bases between them. CDR3 sequence (DNA): TGTGCCAGCAGTTCCCCACGACAGGTTATCTCTGGAAACACCATATATTTT. It codes for CASSSPRQVISGNTIYF.

J is TRBJ2-5 and V is TRBV4-1; D not resolved. There are 16 residues in the CDR3. Trimming removed 4 bases at V and 0 bases at J, with 15 bases between. The germline gives CDR1 MGHRA, CDR2 YSYEKL. The CDR3: CASSPRLAADQETQYF. Here the CDR3 DNA reads TGCGCCAGCAGCCCCCGGCTGGCGGCCGACCAAGAGACCCAGTACTTC.

The J gene is TRBJ1-2, the V gene TRBV28; D gene uncertain. This CDR3 region has 14 residues. The germline V and J ends were trimmed by 3 bases and 0 bases, with 8 bases remaining between them. Germline assignment: CDR1 MDHEN and CDR2 SYDVKM. CDR3 nucleotide sequence: TGTGCCAGCAGTTTGGCAGGACCTAACTATGGCTACACCTTC. Translated: CASSLAGPNYGYTF.

The J gene is TRBJ1-6, the V gene TRBV20-1; the D gene is possibly TRBD1 (5 bases). The length of the CDR3 is 16 residues. The V end was cut by 0 bases, the J end by 6 bases, with 15 bases between. Germline V gives CDR1 DFQATT, CDR2 SNEGSKA (reference sequence). As DNA, the CDR3 is TGCAGTGCTAGAGATCCCAGCCAGGGTGGTAATTCACCCCTCCACTTT. As protein: CSARDPSQGGNSPLHF.

This clonotype was observed at least ten times. The chain carries TRBV7-2 and TRBJ2-1; D ambiguous. The CDR3 is 13 residues long. CDR1 is SGHTA, CDR2 FQGNSA, per germline. Between the trimmed V and J ends, which lost 3 bases and 9 bases, there was a span of 12 bases. CDR3 loop: CASSFKPSSEQFF. The CDR3 DNA sequence: TGTGCCAGCAGCTTCAAACCCAGCAGTGAGCAGTTCTTC.